This is a list of T cell receptor beta chains from one sample in a study of human T cells and chemical hapten exposure. TCRdb re-derived calls from the RACE reads in MiXCR, one entry per CDR3 protein. The sample consists of 80,000 to 100,000 distinct CDR3 sequences, roughly a quarter of them appearing once. The sample was whole blood, taken in connection with sensitization to the hapten diphenylcyclopropenone (DPC). Receptors were obtained from a man in his forties or fifties with alopecia areata. Some clones in this sample may be carry-over from other donors' samples. CDR3s include the opening cysteine and the closing phenylalanine or tryptophan.

v_gene	CDR3aa
TRBV7-2	CASSLDGTSGRNGQFF
TRBV7-3	CASSTEGTGPYEQYF
TRBV6-5	CASSPLRTASGNTIYF
TRBV12-3/TRBV12-4	CASSPMGQLSYEQYF
TRBV7-2	CASSGGQEGGEKLFF
TRBV6-2/TRBV6-3	CASSSGRLAGRTDTQYF
TRBV12-3/TRBV12-4	CASSPRTGPNEKLFF
TRBV27	CASRAQARGFLSNQPQHF
TRBV6-1	CASSVPAGRGYYGYTF
TRBV11-2	CASSLDGQDGATQYF
TRBV20-1	CSAREGGADTQYF
TRBV29-1	CSVLVGGRTDTQYF
TRBV4-2	CASSHSSTGNYEQYF
TRBV7-9	CASSLLGTSGRTGGTDTQYF
TRBV27	CASSLSGRFTYEQYF
TRBV20-1	CSAVGRGRMAEAFF
TRBV6-5	CASRNDVNTEAFF
TRBV20-1	CSARLAEGGPYEQYF
TRBV20-1	CSASSGSRGGEQFF
TRBV5-5	CASSLAGGQNYEQYF
TRBV20-1	CSASRQGETQYF
TRBV28	CASSEGQGCTDTQYF
TRBV19	CASSPSPRSYNEQFF
TRBV12-3/TRBV12-4	CASSSQGHMKNYGYTF
TRBV20-1	CSARGDSFYGYTF
TRBV12-3/TRBV12-4	CASSRDRGNYGYTF
TRBV12-3/TRBV12-4	CASRDRGNQPQHF
TRBV5-1	CASSPGQGYYGYTF
TRBV2	CASGREISDTQYF
TRBV28	CASSLRTALSYEQYF
TRBV7-2	CASSSIGTGANVLTF
TRBV10-2	CASSDGSSYNEQFF
TRBV28	CASSLFSATNIQYF
TRBV12-3/TRBV12-4	CASSSIRGQEYSGANVLTF
TRBV9	CASSLGTSGIDEQFF
TRBV9	CASSPTSGRFHEQYF
TRBV12-3/TRBV12-4	CASSPYRPGQVGNQPQHF
TRBV20-1	CSASWLAPTGELFF
TRBV6-5	CASSLSGSVVNEQFF
TRBV4-2	CASSPTRVSTDTQYF
TRBV12-3/TRBV12-4	CASSNRGQGARGETQYF